Detailed here is one T cell receptor (beta chain). Many counts were recorded for this clonotype. No antigen is known for it. No base quality values were provided; no much bigger clone lies one nucleotide off. This specimen comes from a study of neurological immune-mediated disorders (dated by TCRdb to about 2019). With regard to the full study: Among the roughly 34 multiple sclerosis patients, relapsing-remitting MS was present in approximately 31 and secondary progressive MS was present in 3. Peripheral blood TCR-beta repertoires from HTLV-I-associated myelopathy (HAM/TSP) patients, multiple sclerosis patients and healthy controls were compared by UMI-based sequencing. Longitudinal samples, technical triplicates and paired sorted CD4+ and CD8+ T-cell subsets, alongside PBMC samples, were included among the approximately 110 TCR-beta libraries. The cohort comprised 68 subjects: roughly 15 HAM/TSP patients, 34 multiple sclerosis patients and 20 healthy controls. Overall results and qualifications from the work: The MS cluster was not associated with any clinical or MRI features, and the authors stated that larger cohorts are needed. No identical CDR3 amino acid sequences were found to be shared among expanded clones across subjects, suggesting that TCR-beta repertoires were private in all groups. TCR clonal expansion was greatest in HAM/TSP patients and smallest in MS patients, who ranked below even healthy controls. Phylogenetic analysis grouped repertoires from 18 of 34 MS patients into a cluster of related CDR3 sequences, suggesting a possible repertoire-level signature.

cDNA synthesis used template-switch 5'RACE with a primer carrying a 10-nucleotide random unique molecular identifier tagging each TCR transcript. Each sequencing run produced over 170 million TCR-beta sequences covering 15-18 subjects. Total RNA was extracted with the RNeasy kit. Using the KAPA Real-time Library Amplification kit, TCR-beta VDJ regions were amplified with primers for the TCR constant region and the 5'RACE anchor. A first PCR added sample indexes and Illumina adaptors, after which a second PCR increased the library yield. After purification with Ampure beads, the TCR product of roughly 650 bp was size-selected on a 2% E-gel SizeSelection system. Library quality was checked on a Bioanalyzer, concentration was measured with Qubit, and libraries were quantified with the Kapa Library Quantification kit before pooling. Libraries were sequenced paired-end 2 x 150 bp on an Illumina HiSeq 2500. To increase sequence diversity, roughly 24-32% phiX was spiked into each library pool. From the authors' description of their analysis: Quality-filtered reads were processed with the UMI-based MiGEC pipeline, which removed over 80% of raw TCR sequences during error correction. IMGT germline references were used for aligning VDJ genes, and each clonotype was defined as a unique CDR3 amino acid sequence together with its V-J genes. Clonal expansion, Shannon diversity and CDR3 relatedness (CalcPairwiseDistances, ClusterSamples) were evaluated with VDJtools, and phylogenetic trees were built with CLCbio workbench. A clone was classed as expanded if it had 8 or more unique UMIs, a cutoff based on coefficient-of-variation modelling across technical triplicates. TCRdb redid the processing of the public reads, applying fastp at Q25 and MiXCR, and retained in-frame beta chains. Every distinct CDR3 protein forms one entry, paired with its most common genes and DNA. TCRdb's processing, not the authors', yielded these V and J calls. Here the sample has under 60,000 distinct CDR3 sequences; more than 5% occur a single time. The ten largest clones add up to less than 1.5% of the sample.

From the cysteine through the phenylalanine, the CDR3 covers 13 amino acids. CDR3 DNA only is kept here, 39 bases in frame from base 1. V sheds 5 bases and J sheds 0 bases, leaving 6 bases between their ends. The germline V gene encodes CDR1 MNHEY and CDR2 SMNVEV (reference sequence). Sorted-subset TCR libraries were prepared from around 1 million sorted CD4+ or CD8+ T cells. The multiple sclerosis patients were enrolled in a US clinical protocol that evaluated disease progression with magnetic resonance imaging. Peripheral blood was subjected to Ficoll-Hypaque density gradient centrifugation to isolate PBMCs, which were then cryopreserved in liquid nitrogen. Paired sorted CD4+ and CD8+ subsets came from healthy controls, HAM/TSP patients and MS patients.

The sequence was obtained from a woman aged 18-30 years with multiple sclerosis. The chain is encoded by TRBV27 joined to TRBJ2-3; the D gene is unclear. Sequencing was performed on CD4+ T cells from blood. CDR3 reads: CASSGSSTDTQYF. At the DNA level, the sequence is TGTGCCAGCAGTGGAAGCAGCACAGATACGCAGTATTTT.